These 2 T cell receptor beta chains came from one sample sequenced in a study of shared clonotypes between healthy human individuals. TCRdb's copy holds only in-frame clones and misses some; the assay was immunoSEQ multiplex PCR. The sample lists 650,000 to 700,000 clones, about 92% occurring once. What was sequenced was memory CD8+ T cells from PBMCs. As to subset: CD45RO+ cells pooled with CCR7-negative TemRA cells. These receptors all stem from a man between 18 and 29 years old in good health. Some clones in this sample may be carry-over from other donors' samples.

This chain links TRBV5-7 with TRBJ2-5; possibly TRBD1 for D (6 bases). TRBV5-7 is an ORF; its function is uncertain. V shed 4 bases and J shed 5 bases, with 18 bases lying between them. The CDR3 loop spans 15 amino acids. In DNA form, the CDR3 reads TGTGCCAGCAGCCCCAGGGGCCGGCCGCGGGAGACCCAGTACTTC. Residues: CASSPRGRPRETQYF.

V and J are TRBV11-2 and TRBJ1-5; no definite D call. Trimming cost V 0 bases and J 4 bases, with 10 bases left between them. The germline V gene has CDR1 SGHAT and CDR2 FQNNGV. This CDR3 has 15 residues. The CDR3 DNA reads TGTGCCAGCAGCTTAGATCGGATGGAAAATCAGCCCCAGCATTTT. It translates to CASSLDRMENQPQHF.